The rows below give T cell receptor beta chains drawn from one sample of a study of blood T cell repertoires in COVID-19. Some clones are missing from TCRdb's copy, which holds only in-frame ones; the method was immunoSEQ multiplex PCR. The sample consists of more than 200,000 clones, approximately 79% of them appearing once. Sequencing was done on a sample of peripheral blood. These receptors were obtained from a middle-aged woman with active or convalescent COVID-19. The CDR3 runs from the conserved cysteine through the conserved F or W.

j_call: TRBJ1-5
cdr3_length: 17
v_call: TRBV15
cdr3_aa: CATSRDQSGLSNQPQHF

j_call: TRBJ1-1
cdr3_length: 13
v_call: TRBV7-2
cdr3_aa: CASSYRGRDEAFF

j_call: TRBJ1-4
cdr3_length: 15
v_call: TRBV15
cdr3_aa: CATSRGVRDSEKLFF

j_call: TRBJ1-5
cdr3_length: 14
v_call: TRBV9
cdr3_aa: CASSGGEVNQPQHF

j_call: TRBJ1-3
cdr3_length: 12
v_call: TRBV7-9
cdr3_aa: CASTRQQDTIYF

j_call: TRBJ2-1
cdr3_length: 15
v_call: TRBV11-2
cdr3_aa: CASSSSGGAWNEQFF

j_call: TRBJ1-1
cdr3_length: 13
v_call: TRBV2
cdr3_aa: CASSGGGVTEAFF

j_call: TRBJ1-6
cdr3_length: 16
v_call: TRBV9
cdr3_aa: CASSVSDGSYNSPLHF

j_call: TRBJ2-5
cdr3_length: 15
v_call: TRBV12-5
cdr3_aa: CASAPGAAGGETQYF

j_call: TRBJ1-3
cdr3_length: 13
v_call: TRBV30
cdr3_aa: CAWSVSGGNTIYF

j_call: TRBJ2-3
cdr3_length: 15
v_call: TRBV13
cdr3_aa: CASRKTGAGTDTQYF

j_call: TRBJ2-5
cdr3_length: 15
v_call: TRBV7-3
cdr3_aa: CASSLLAGGLETQYF

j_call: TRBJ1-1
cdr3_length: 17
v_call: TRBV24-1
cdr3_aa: CATSDRKGQGVYTEAFF

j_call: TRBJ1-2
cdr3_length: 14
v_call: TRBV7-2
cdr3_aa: CASSQWDSDYGYTF

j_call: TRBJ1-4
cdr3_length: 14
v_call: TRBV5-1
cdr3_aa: CASSWDMTDEKLFF

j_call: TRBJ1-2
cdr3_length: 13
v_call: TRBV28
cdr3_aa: CASSSRTGDGYTF

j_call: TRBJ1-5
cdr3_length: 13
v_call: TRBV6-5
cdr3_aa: CASRQNSNQPQHF

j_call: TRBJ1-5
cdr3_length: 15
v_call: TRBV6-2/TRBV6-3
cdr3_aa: CASSYGGYSNQPQHF

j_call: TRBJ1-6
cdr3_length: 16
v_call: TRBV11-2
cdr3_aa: CASRPTQGFYNSPLHF